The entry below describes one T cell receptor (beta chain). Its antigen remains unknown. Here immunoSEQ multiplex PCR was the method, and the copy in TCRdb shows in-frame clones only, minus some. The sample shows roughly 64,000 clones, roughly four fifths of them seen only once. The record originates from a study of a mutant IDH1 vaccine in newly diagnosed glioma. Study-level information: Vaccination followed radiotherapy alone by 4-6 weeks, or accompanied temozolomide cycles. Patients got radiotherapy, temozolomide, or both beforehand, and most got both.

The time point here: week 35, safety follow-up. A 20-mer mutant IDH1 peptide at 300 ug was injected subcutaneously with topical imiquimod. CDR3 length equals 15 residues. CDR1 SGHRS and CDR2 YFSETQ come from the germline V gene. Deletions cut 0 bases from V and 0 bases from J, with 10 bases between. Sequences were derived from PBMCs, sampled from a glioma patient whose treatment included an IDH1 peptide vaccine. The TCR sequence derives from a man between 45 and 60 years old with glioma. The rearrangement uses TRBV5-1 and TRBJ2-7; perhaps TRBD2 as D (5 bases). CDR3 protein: CASSLEASTSYEQYF. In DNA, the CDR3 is TGCGCCAGCAGCTTGGAAGCTAGCACCTCCTACGAGCAGTACTTC. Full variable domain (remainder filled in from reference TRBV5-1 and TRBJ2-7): KAGVTQTPRYLIKTRGQQVTLSCSPISGHRSVSWYQQTPGQGLQFLFEYFSETQRNKGNFPGRFSGRQFSNSRSEMNVSTLELGDSALYLCASSLEASTSYEQYFGPGTRLTVT.